Listed here are 17 T cell receptor beta chains from one sample, sequenced in a study of T cell changes during pregnancy in multiple sclerosis. Generated by immunoSEQ multiplex PCR, the TCRdb table keeps only in-frame clones and is missing some. The sample consists of some 60,000 clones, 92% of them appearing once. This material consisted of peripheral blood, taken in the third trimester of pregnancy. All receptors come from a female donor in good health, enrolled as a control in a pregnancy study.

The V call is TRBV2, the J call TRBJ1-2; D perhaps matches TRBD1 (6 bases). Germline-derived CDR1 and CDR2 are SNHLY and FYNNEI. The germline V and J ends were trimmed by 10 bases and 4 bases, with 13 bases remaining between them. This CDR3 comprises 12 residues. CDR3 loop: CAISGGLYGYTF. For the CDR3, the DNA is TGTGCCATCTCCGGGGGGCTCTATGGCTACACCTTC.

This clone appeared a single time. The chain uses TRBV5-1 and TRBJ2-1, with 9 bases identical to TRBD1. Germline V gives CDR1 SGHRS, CDR2 YFSETQ. The CDR3 contains 15 residues. Losses at the gene ends were 2 bases for V and 8 bases for J; bases not matched to a gene: 8. This chain's CDR3 is CASSFAGQGIDEQFF. CDR3 nucleotide sequence: TGCGCCAGCAGCTTCGCGGGACAGGGTATAGATGAGCAGTTCTTC.

The chain combines TRBV7-3 with TRBJ2-2; 13 bases line up with TRBD2. The CDR3 sequence is 18 residues long. Germline V gives CDR1 SGHTA, CDR2 FQGTGA. J lost 4 bases, V lost 5 bases, and 10 bases had no gene match. CDR3 nucleotide sequence: TGTGCCAGCAGCCCAGGGACTAGCGGGACTATAGCCACCGGGGAGCTGTTTTTT. Translating it yields CASSPGTSGTIATGELFF. The entire variable domain, with the rest obtained from reference TRBV7-3 and TRBJ2-2, is as follows: GAGVSQTPSNKVTEKGKYVELRCDPISGHTALYWYRQSLGQGPEFLIYFQGTGAADDSGLPNDRFFAVRPEGSVSTLKIQRTERGDSAVYLCASSPGTSGTIATGELFFGEGSRLTVL.

The V call is TRBV5-6, the J call TRBJ2-5, with 10 bases identical to TRBD1. V lost 1 base to trimming and J lost 3 bases; unmatched junction nucleotides: 15. CDR3 size: 19 residues. Germline V gives CDR1 SGHDT, CDR2 YYEEEE. The CDR3 coding sequence is TGTGCCAGCAGCTTGCCCCATCCAAAACCGGGACAGGGGAAAGAGACCCAGTACTTC. It specifies CASSLPHPKPGQGKETQYF.

The rearrangement uses TRBV29-1 and TRBJ2-5; 10 positions agree with TRBD1. The CDR3 is 14 amino acids. The V segment lost 5 bases and the J segment 4 bases; nucleotides outside the gene matches: 7. Germline lookup yields CDR1 SQVTM and CDR2 ANQGSEA. This chain's CDR3 is CSVNPDRGRETQYF. DNA for the CDR3: TGCAGCGTTAACCCCGACAGGGGGCGAGAGACCCAGTACTTC.

This chain uses TRBV10-3 with TRBJ2-1, with 10 bases matching TRBD1. V trimming: 9 bases; J trimming: 4 bases; junction bases outside the gene matches: 0. Germline CDR1 ENHRY, CDR2 SYGVKD. This CDR3 comprises 12 residues. This chain's CDR3 is CAMGQGYNEQFF. The CDR3 DNA reads as TGTGCCATGGGACAGGGGTACAATGAGCAGTTCTTC.

The chain's CDR3 is CASSQGGTYEQYF. The CDR3 DNA sequence: TGTGCCAGCAGTCAGGGGGGAACCTACGAGCAGTACTTC. V and J are TRBV28 and TRBJ2-7; TRBD1 is a possible D gene (7 bases). The V gene lost 5 bases and the J gene lost 2 bases, with 10 bases spanning the gap. The CDR3 is 13 amino acids. Germline CDR1 MDHEN, CDR2 SYDVKM. Together with reference TRBV28 and TRBJ2-7, the CDR3 gives the full variable domain: DVKVTQSSRYLVKRTGEKVFLECVQDMDHENMFWYRQDPGLGLRLIYFSYDVKMKEKGDIPEGYSVSREKKERFSLILESASTNQTSMYLCASSQGGTYEQYFGPGTRLTVT.

The chain carries TRBV5-6 and TRBJ1-2; D may be TRBD1 (5 bases). The germline gives CDR1 SGHDT, CDR2 YYEEEE. The germline V and J ends were trimmed by 0 bases and 7 bases, with 13 bases remaining between them. The CDR3 totals 14 residues. The CDR3 DNA follows: TGTGCCAGCAGCTTGGGCCAGCGGGGGGTTGGCTACACCTTC. Protein product: CASSLGQRGVGYTF. The variable domain in full, completed from reference TRBV5-6 and TRBJ1-2, reads DAGVTQSPTHLIKTRGQQVTLRCSPKSGHDTVSWYQQALGQGPQFIFQYYEEEERQRGNFPDRFSGHQFPNYSSELNVNALLLGDSALYLCASSLGQRGVGYTFGSGTRLTVV.

This rearrangement joins TRBV28 to TRBJ2-1; 10 bases fit TRBD1. Germline loops: CDR1 MDHEN, CDR2 SYDVKM. The length of the CDR3 is 11 residues. V dropped 9 bases and J dropped 14; count of bases not matched to a gene: 7. CDR3: CASLGQGEKFF. CDR3 nucleotide sequence: TGTGCCAGTCTCGGACAGGGGGAGAAGTTCTTC.

The chain recombines TRBV2 with TRBJ1-2, with D perhaps TRBD1 (6 bases). Deletions cut 5 bases from V and 1 base from J, with 8 bases between. This CDR3 contains 13 residues. Germline V lookup: CDR1 SNHLY, CDR2 FYNNEI. The CDR3 DNA reads as TGTGCCAGCAGTACAGGGATTAACTATGGCTACACCTTC. Translated, it gives CASSTGINYGYTF.

The chain recombines TRBV5-1 with TRBJ1-1; tentative D call: TRBD1 (5 bases). The germline V and J ends were trimmed by 4 bases and 1 base, with 17 bases remaining between them. Looked up from germline, CDR1 is SGHRS and CDR2 is YFSETQ. This CDR3 region has 16 residues. CDR3 coding DNA: TGCGCCAGCAGCCCAGGGCCAAGGCAAGCGAACACTGAAGCTTTCTTT. Residues: CASSPGPRQANTEAFF.

The V call is TRBV5-1, the J call TRBJ1-6; TRBD1 might be the D (6 bases). V lost 2 bases and J 9 bases, leaving 15 bases between the germline ends. This CDR3 contains 15 residues. Germline V gene sequence: CDR1 SGHRS, CDR2 YFSETQ. The CDR3: CASSFTGYGGSPLHF. The CDR3 DNA reads as TGCGCCAGCAGCTTTACAGGGTACGGCGGTTCACCCCTCCACTTT. The full variable domain, its missing parts supplied by reference TRBV5-1 and TRBJ1-6, is KAGVTQTPRYLIKTRGQQVTLSCSPISGHRSVSWYQQTPGQGLQFLFEYFSETQRNKGNFPGRFSGRQFSNSRSEMNVSTLELGDSALYLCASSFTGYGGSPLHFGNGTRLTVT.

The chain recombines TRBV2 with TRBJ2-5; D gene uncertain. Matching the DNA end better, TRBJ2-7 makes the J call doubtful. CDR1 SNHLY and CDR2 FYNNEI come from the germline V gene. The CDR3 runs 13 residues. The CDR3 nucleotides read TGTGCCAGCGCGCCGGGTAGGAACTACGAGCAGTACTTC. Protein product: CASAPGRNYEQYF.

This clone has only one observation. The rearrangement links TRBV5-8 to TRBJ2-7; weak D call: TRBD1 (6 bases). The CDR3 is made up of 15 amino acids. Germline V lookup: CDR1 SGHTS, CDR2 YDEGEE. Trimming stripped 6 bases from V and 2 bases from J, with 18 bases between. CDR3 sequence: CASTFPQGTTYEQYF. CDR3 nucleotide sequence: TGTGCCAGCACCTTTCCGCAGGGGACGACCTACGAGCAGTACTTC.

V and J are TRBV5-1 and TRBJ2-6; TRBD1 is a possible D gene (6 bases). Germline V gene sequence: CDR1 SGHRS, CDR2 YFSETQ. The CDR3 has 15 amino acids. V lost 3 bases to trimming and J lost 4 bases, with 11 bases between them. CDR3 loop: CASSSTGSGANVLTF. Here the CDR3 DNA reads TGCGCCAGCAGCTCCACAGGGTCCGGGGCCAACGTCCTGACTTTC.

J is TRBJ1-5 and V is TRBV7-2; 9 bases are shared with TRBD1. Germline lookup yields CDR1 SGHTA and CDR2 FQGNSA. The V and J ends lost 5 bases and 0 bases, in that order; junction bases with no gene match: 5. The CDR3 sequence is 16 residues long. The CDR3 region is CASSPTGGFSNQPQHF. CDR3 bases: TGTGCCAGCAGCCCTACAGGGGGCTTTAGCAATCAGCCCCAGCATTTT.

The chain combines TRBV11-2 with TRBJ2-2; TRBD2 matches at 11 bases. Germline values: CDR1 SGHAT, CDR2 FQNNGV. The CDR3 consists of 19 residues. J lost 4 bases, V lost 0 bases, and 10 bases had no gene match. The CDR3 spells CASSLDRLAGGVSTGELFF. CDR3 in DNA: TGTGCCAGCAGCTTAGATCGCCTAGCGGGGGGAGTATCCACCGGGGAGCTGTTTTTT. Full variable domain (rest looked up from reference TRBV11-2 and TRBJ2-2): EAGVAQSPRYKIIEKRQSVAFWCNPISGHATLYWYQQILGQGPKLLIQFQNNGVVDDSQLPKDRFSAERLKGVDSTLKIQPAKLEDSAVYLCASSLDRLAGGVSTGELFFGEGSRLTVL.